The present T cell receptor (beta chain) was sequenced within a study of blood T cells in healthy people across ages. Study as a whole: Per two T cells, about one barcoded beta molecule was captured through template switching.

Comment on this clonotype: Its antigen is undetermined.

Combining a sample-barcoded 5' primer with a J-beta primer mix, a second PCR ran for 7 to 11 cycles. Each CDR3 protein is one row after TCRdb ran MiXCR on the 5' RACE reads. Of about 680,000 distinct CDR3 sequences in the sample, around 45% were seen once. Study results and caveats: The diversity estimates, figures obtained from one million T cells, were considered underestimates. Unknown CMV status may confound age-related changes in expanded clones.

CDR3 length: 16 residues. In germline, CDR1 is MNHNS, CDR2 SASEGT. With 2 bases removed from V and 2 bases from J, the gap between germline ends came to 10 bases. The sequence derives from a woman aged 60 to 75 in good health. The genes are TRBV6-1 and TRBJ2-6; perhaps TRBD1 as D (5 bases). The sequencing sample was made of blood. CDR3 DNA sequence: TGTGCCAGCAGTGAACTCAGGGTTCCTGGGGCCAACGTCCTGACTTTC. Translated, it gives CASSELRVPGANVLTF.